This T cell receptor beta chain was sequenced during a study of CD8+CD57+ T cells in acquired aplastic anemia. Whole-study context: The mean DNA yield obtained from sorted CD4+ and CD8+ cells came to roughly 3.4 ug.

Note on this clonotype: Its antigen is currently unknown. This may come from a read error, since a much larger clone is one base off.

The germline V gene has CDR1 SGDLS and CDR2 YYNGEE. The CDR3 is made up of 14 amino acids. Profiles of TCR beta VDJ and CDR3 were generated from a genomic DNA template. Each CDR3 protein is one row after TCRdb ran MiXCR on the reads. The sample has around 180,000 distinct CDR3 sequences, around 50% seen once. Whole-study findings and limits: Patients and controls shared roughly 28 CD8+ CDR3 sequences, which appeared highly expressed in patients and within their immunodominant clones. Patients were compared with controls for CD8+ Simpson's diversity, and no significant difference emerged.

The patients chosen for sequencing had shown expansion of CD8+CD57+ cells (detected by flow cytometry). No therapy was given to patients before blood sampling. This rearrangement joins TRBV9 to TRBJ1-2, with 7 positions matching TRBD1. The TCR was taken from a human donor with aplastic anemia. Sequenced input: sorted CD4+, CD8+, or CD8+CD57+ T cells (not recorded which) from PBMCs. The CDR3 bases are TGTGCCAGCAGCCCCAGGGGGGAGCACTATGGCCACACCTTC. Protein product: CASSPRGEHYGHTF.